In this sample, the clone carrying this T cell receptor beta chain turned up once. The protocol was immunoSEQ multiplex PCR, while the TCRdb copy is restricted to in-frame clones and leaves out a portion. Of some 43,000 clones listed, approximately 94% are singletons. This sample stems from a study of graft-versus-host responses after intestinal transplantation. The CDR3 runs 14 residues. CDR1 and CDR2 from the germline V gene are MNHNS and SASEGT. V lost 0 bases and J 6 bases, leaving 11 bases between the germline ends. Specimen: PBMCs, collected approximately 360 days after intestinal transplant. The TCR sequence derives from a human patient who received an intestinal transplant, so some T cells may come from the graft donor. This chain joins TRBV6-1 and TRBJ1-1; D unresolved. In DNA, the CDR3 is TGTGCCAGCAGTGAAGCTAGTGGAAGACCTGAAGCTTTCTTT. As protein: CASSEASGRPEAFF.